Listed below are T cell receptor beta chains from one sample, sequenced in a study of vaccination effects on CD4 cells after COVID-19. The antigens these receptors bind are not known. Measured with immunoSEQ multiplex PCR; TCRdb has only the in-frame clones, and not every one. This sample yields around 40,000 clones, of which around 74% are seen a single time; under 30% belongs to the top ten. This specimen consisted of CD4+ T cells from PBMCs cultured with a peptide pool, obtained before COVID-19 vaccination. These receptors all stem from a human donor who had a prior SARS-CoV-2 infection. The CDR3 runs from the conserved cysteine through the conserved F or W. Each record gives: V gene, D gene, clone size, J gene, CDR3 DNA, CDR3 protein. A D gene is named only where the DNA matches it firmly. Rows may omit the clone size; those that give it use once, few, many or a size class.

>TRBV5-1|NA|NA|TRBJ2-1
TGCGCCAGCAGTGATAGCGCCTACAATGAGCAGTTCTTC
CASSDSAYNEQFF
>TRBV6-6|NA|NA|TRBJ2-7
TGTGCCAGCAGTTCCCAGGGGGGGCACTCCTACGAGCAGTACTTC
CASSSQGGHSYEQYF
>TRBV19|NA|few|TRBJ1-4
TGTGCCACTAAGCGGTCGGCAGGGGAGGAAAAACTGTTTTTT
CATKRSAGEEKLFF
>TRBV25-1|TRBD2|NA|TRBJ2-1
TGTGCCAGCACTCTAGCGGGAGGAAACAATGAGCAGTTCTTC
CASTLAGGNNEQFF
>TRBV30|TRBD1|NA|TRBJ1-1
TGTGCCTGGAGGGAACAGGGGGCGGTCTACAACGCGACTGAAGCTTTCTTT
CAWREQGAVYNATEAFF
>TRBV28|TRBD1|NA|TRBJ2-7
TGTGCCAGCATAGGGACAGGGCTTCTCGAGCAGTACTTC
CASIGTGLLEQYF
>TRBV3-1/TRBV3-2|NA|NA|TRBJ2-6
TGTGCCAGCAGCCACAGGGCTGGGGCCAACGTCCTGACTTTC
CASSHRAGANVLTF
>TRBV6-2/TRBV6-3|NA|NA|TRBJ1-5
TGTGCCAGCAGCAACACAGGAAATAGCAATCAGCCCCAGCATTTT
CASSNTGNSNQPQHF
>TRBV5-4|TRBD2|once|TRBJ2-6
TGTGCCAGCAGCCCTTATGGACTAGCGGGGAGTAGCTCTGGGGCCAACGTCCTGACTTTC
CASSPYGLAGSSSGANVLTF
>TRBV5-1|TRBD1|NA|TRBJ2-3
TGCGCCAGCAGCTCGGGACAGTTAAGCACAGATACGCAGTATTTT
CASSSGQLSTDTQYF
>TRBV5-1|NA|NA|TRBJ1-3
TGCGCCAGCAGCTTGGGGGGTACCAGCTCTGGAAACACCATATATTTT
CASSLGGTSSGNTIYF
>TRBV9|TRBD1|NA|TRBJ1-1
TGTGCCAGCAGCGTAACAGGGGAGACTGAAGCTTTCTTT
CASSVTGETEAFF
>TRBV7-9|NA|few|TRBJ2-5
TGTGCCAGCAGCTTAAGGAGTACCCCAGAGACCCAGTACTTC
CASSLRSTPETQYF
>TRBV5-5|TRBD2|NA|TRBJ2-1
TGTGCCAGCAGCTTTCTCGGGGGGTACAATGAGCAGTTCTTC
CASSFLGGYNEQFF
>TRBV3-1/TRBV3-2|NA|NA|TRBJ2-7
TGTGCCAGCAGCCAAGGGCCAGGCGTCTACGAGCAGTACTTC
CASSQGPGVYEQYF
>TRBV9|NA|NA|TRBJ2-2
TGTGCCAGCAGCGCGCGAGTGGCCACCGGGGAGCTGTTTTTT
CASSARVATGELFF
>TRBV11-3|NA|NA|TRBJ2-2
TGTGCCAGCAGCCTCCGGTGGGCTAGGGGCCGCGCGAACACCGGGGAGCTGTTTTTT
CASSLRWARGRANTGELFF
>TRBV5-1|TRBD2|once|TRBJ2-7
TGCGCCAGCAGCTCGCGGGAGCACGAGCAGTACTTC
CASSSREHEQYF
>TRBV7-2|NA|NA|TRBJ1-1
TGTGCCAGCAGCTTGAGGGGAACACCTGAAGCTTTCTTT
CASSLRGTPEAFF
>TRBV7-6|NA|NA|TRBJ1-2
TGTGCCAGCAGCTTTGCCGAGGGCGGTGGCTACACCTTC
CASSFAEGGGYTF
>TRBV6-5|NA|NA|TRBJ2-2
TGTGCCAGCAGTTTCTCCTCTGCCGGGGAGCTGTTTTTT
CASSFSSAGELFF
>TRBV4-1|TRBD1|NA|TRBJ1-1
TGCGCCAGCAGCCCAAGGACAGGGGCCAATGGTCCTTATTCGATGACTGAAGCTTTCTTT
CASSPRTGANGPYSMTEAFF
>TRBV4-1|TRBD2|NA|TRBJ2-3
TGCGCCAGCAGCCAAGATAGGTCTAGCGGGTCGAACACAGATACGCAGTATTTT
CASSQDRSSGSNTDTQYF
>TRBV24-1|NA|NA|TRBJ2-2
TGTGCCACCAGTGACCCCGTGGGGAGGGGGCATAGCGGGGAGCTGTTTTTT
CATSDPVGRGHSGELFF
>TRBV28|NA|once|TRBJ1-4
TGTGCCAGCCTTGTACGTCGGGGTCCTAATGAAAAACTGTTTTTT
CASLVRRGPNEKLFF
>TRBV11-1|TRBD2|NA|TRBJ2-5
TGTGCCAGCAGCCTGGGACTACGGGAGACCCAGTACTTC
CASSLGLRETQYF
>TRBV7-2|TRBD1|few|TRBJ2-2
TGTGCCAGCAGCTTACTGGGACAGGGGGCTGGCGGGGAGCTGTTTTTT
CASSLLGQGAGGELFF
>TRBV23-1|TRBD1|NA|TRBJ2-7
TGCGCCAGCAGTCACCCCGGGACAGAAAAGAACAGGTCCTACGAGCAGTACTTC
CASSHPGTEKNRSYEQYF
>TRBV5-1|TRBD2|once|TRBJ2-2
TGCGCCAGCAGCCGGAACGGGGGGGCCAGGTTAGCCGGGGAGCTGTTTTTT
CASSRNGGARLAGELFF
>TRBV3-1/TRBV3-2|TRBD1|NA|TRBJ1-2
TGTGCCAGCAGCCAAGAGGGACAGCATAACTATGGCTACACCTTC
CASSQEGQHNYGYTF
>TRBV19|TRBD1|few|TRBJ2-3
TGTGCCAGTAGTACACCAGGTGCAGGGGGAGATACGCAGTATTTT
CASSTPGAGGDTQYF
>TRBV18|TRBD1|few|TRBJ1-1
TGTGCCAGCTCAAAATTCCGGGACAGAAACACTGAAGCTTTCTTT
CASSKFRDRNTEAFF
>TRBV5-1|TRBD2|NA|TRBJ2-3
TGCGCCAGCTACCGACTAGCGGGGGCAACAGATACGCAGTATTTT
CASYRLAGATDTQYF
>TRBV6-5|TRBD1|NA|TRBJ2-3
TGTGCCAGCACCCACAGGGGAACAGATACGCAGTATTTT
CASTHRGTDTQYF
>TRBV7-9|NA|NA|TRBJ1-6
TGTGCCAGCAGCTTATCCGATCAGTCACCCCTCCACTTT
CASSLSDQSPLHF
>TRBV7-2|TRBD2|NA|TRBJ2-1
TGTGCCTCAAGCGGGGGCCTCTTTAGGAATGAGCAGTTCTTC
CASSGGLFRNEQFF
>TRBV2|NA|NA|TRBJ2-2
TGTGCCGGTTTGGCACAGAGGTGGACCGGGGAGCTGTTTTTT
CAGLAQRWTGELFF
>TRBV18|NA|NA|TRBJ2-1
TGTGCCAGCTCACCACCGTCTCGGGTCGACCCTGGCCCCTACAATGAGCAGTTCTTC
CASSPPSRVDPGPYNEQFF
>TRBV7-2|TRBD1|NA|TRBJ2-7
TGTGCCAGCAGCCCCAGACAGGGTGGTCCCTACGAGCAGTACTTC
CASSPRQGGPYEQYF
>TRBV7-8|TRBD1|NA|TRBJ2-5
TGTGCCAGCAGCTCACGGTGGACAGGGGCATCCTCTGGACGATCAAAAGAGACCCAGTACTTC
CASSSRWTGASSGRSKETQYF
>TRBV7-2|NA|NA|TRBJ2-5
TGTGCCAGCAGTGCCCAAGAGACCCAGTACTTC
CASSAQETQYF
>TRBV25-1|NA|NA|TRBJ2-5
TGTGCCAGCAGACCCCCGGGTCCGGAGGGAGAGACCCAGTACTTC
CASRPPGPEGETQYF